The 13 T cell receptor beta chains in this list originate from one sample, sequenced in a study of blood T cell repertoires in COVID-19. Sequencing was performed with immunoSEQ multiplex PCR; in TCRdb, only in-frame clones are kept and a portion is missing. The sample has some 220,000 clones, about 86% seen once. Sample: PBMCs or T cells enriched from blood (not recorded which). These receptor sequences come from a woman between 45 and 65 years old in a cohort exposed to, infected with or recovered from COVID-19 (not recorded which).

The chain couples TRBV7-6 to TRBJ1-2; weak D call: TRBD1 (6 bases). The V end lost 2 bases, the J end lost 4 bases, and 11 bases lay between the germline ends. CDR1 is SGHVS, CDR2 FNYEAQ, per germline. CDR3 size: 14 residues. The CDR3 nucleotides read TGTGCCAGCAGCTTAACGACAGGAGGCTATGGCTACACCTTC. Encoded protein: CASSLTTGGYGYTF.

V usage is TRBV4-3 and J usage is TRBJ2-7; possibly TRBD1 for D (5 bases). The ends were cut back, 2 bases at V and 5 bases at J, with 19 bases in the middle. This CDR3 is 16 amino acids long. CDR1 and CDR2 (germline): LGHNA, YSLEER. As DNA, the CDR3 is TGCGCCAGCAGCCAACTGCCACAGGATCGCCTGGACGAGCAGTACTTC. The encoded protein is CASSQLPQDRLDEQYF.

The rearrangement uses TRBV11-2 and TRBJ1-1; D may be TRBD1 (6 bases). Trimming pared 5 bases from V and 8 bases from J, leaving 24 bases between. From germline, CDR1 is SGHAT and CDR2 FQNNGV. This CDR3 region has 16 residues. This CDR3 is CASSLALGHLPSEAFF. The CDR3, as DNA: TGTGCCAGCAGCCTGGCCTTGGGACACCTCCCGTCAGAAGCTTTCTTT.

The chain uses TRBV9 and TRBJ1-5; a possible D gene is TRBD1 (5 bases). The CDR3 consists of 13 residues. Trimming removed 3 bases from V and 5 bases from J, with 9 bases in between. Germline V gives CDR1 SGDLS, CDR2 YYNGEE. In DNA, the CDR3 is TGTGCCAGCAGCGGGGGCGGGGATCAGCCCCAGCATTTT. Amino acids: CASSGGGDQPQHF.

The chain couples TRBV5-1 to TRBJ2-3; 11 nucleotides agree with TRBD2. Germline V lookup: CDR1 SGHRS, CDR2 YFSETQ. This CDR3 contains 17 residues. Trimming took 4 bases from V and 6 from J; bases not matched to a gene: 13. DNA for the CDR3: TGCGCCAGCAGCGCCTCGGGTAGCGGGGGGGTCACGGATACGCAGTATTTT. This gives the protein CASSASGSGGVTDTQYF.

This clone came up a few times. This chain links TRBV7-2 with TRBJ1-2; a weak D match, TRBD1 (5 bases). V was clipped by 1 base and J by 7 bases, with 13 bases between them. This CDR3 has 14 amino acids. Germline V gives CDR1 SGHTA, CDR2 FQGNSA. The CDR3 is CASSLEHRFGGYTF. Here the CDR3 DNA reads TGTGCCAGCAGCTTAGAGCACAGGTTTGGTGGCTACACCTTC.

The chain couples TRBV10-3 to TRBJ1-2, with TRBD1 matching 7 bases. The CDR3 is 17 residues long. In germline, CDR1 is ENHRY, CDR2 SYGVKD. The V gene end was trimmed by 0 bases and the J gene end by 5 bases; junction bases not matched to a gene: 12. The CDR3 DNA reads as TGTGCCATCAGTGAGTCGACCAGGGGGATCTCTGGGTATGGCTACACCTTC. Its protein is CAISESTRGISGYGYTF.

The chain links TRBV15 to TRBJ2-5, with 9 bases fitting TRBD2. This CDR3 spans 16 amino acids. Germline lookup yields CDR1 LNHNV and CDR2 YYDKDF (reference sequence). Losses at the gene ends were 6 bases for V and 4 bases for J; bases not matched to a gene: 12. The CDR3 coding sequence is TGTGCCACCAGAGACCGTAGCGGGGGTGGGGGAGAGACCCAGTACTTC. As protein: CATRDRSGGGGETQYF.

The chain links TRBV24-1 to TRBJ2-5, with 11 bases identical to TRBD2. Germline V gene sequence: CDR1 KGHDR, CDR2 SFDVKD. This CDR3 is built from 16 residues. Losses at the gene ends were 3 bases for V and 5 bases for J; bases not matched to a gene: 7. The CDR3, as DNA: TGTGCCACCAGTGATCGAGTAGCGGGGGGGCTGGAGACCCAGTACTTC. Translated, it gives CATSDRVAGGLETQYF.

The chain links TRBV4-3 to TRBJ1-1; no clear D. V dropped 4 bases and J dropped 0 bases, with 6 bases sitting between them. In germline, CDR1 is LGHNA, CDR2 YSLEER. The CDR3 consists of 13 residues. The CDR3 protein is CASSPLMNTEAFF. The CDR3 DNA reads as TGCGCCAGCAGCCCACTGATGAACACTGAAGCTTTCTTT.

This chain joins TRBV5-6 and TRBJ2-7; D is possibly TRBD2 (7 bases). This CDR3 comprises 16 residues. Trimming stripped 2 bases from V and 3 bases from J, with 18 bases between. Germline V lookup: CDR1 SGHDT, CDR2 YYEEEE. CDR3 protein: CASSLKAGAYIYEQYF. Here the CDR3 DNA reads TGTGCCAGCAGCTTAAAGGCGGGGGCCTACATCTACGAGCAGTACTTC.

This chain connects TRBV7-3 to TRBJ1-1; the D is unclear. V lost 1 base and J 5 bases, leaving 14 bases between the germline ends. Germline CDR1 and CDR2: SGHTA and FQGTGA. This CDR3 contains 15 residues. Written as DNA, the CDR3 is TGTGCCAGCAGCTTAAATTACCTGGGAGCAACTGAAGCTTTCTTT. Encoded protein: CASSLNYLGATEAFF.

The chain combines TRBV15 with TRBJ2-1, with D perhaps TRBD2 (5 bases). This CDR3 spans 16 amino acids. Trimming cost V 3 bases and J 8 bases, with 20 bases left between them. Germline V gene lookup returns CDR1 LNHNV and CDR2 YYDKDF (reference sequence). Here the CDR3 DNA reads TGTGCCACCAGCAGTAGGCTAGCTGAGTACCTCCATGAGCAGTTCTTC. Translation: CATSSRLAEYLHEQFF.